This record covers a single T cell receptor beta chain. Its antigen remains undetermined. The record has no base qualities; no much larger clone is one base away. These data come from a study of cytomegalovirus exposure and HLA in healthy donors (dated by TCRdb to about 2017). For context, the study as a whole: According to an earlier analysis of 450 to 650 of the donors, roughly 180 million T cells yielded over 100 million unique TCR beta sequences and 276 Gb of sequence data. To predict cytomegalovirus infection status, the study brought together high-throughput TCR immunosequencing, statistical association of individual TCRs with disease status, and machine learning. The genetic ancestry cluster associated with self-reported Caucasian donors included about 84% of the 300 to 450 genotyped donors. The T cell repertoires of under 700 subjects were profiled by immunosequencing and related to cytomegalovirus serostatus. Donor age, sex, ethnicity and CMV serostatus were compiled alongside the repertoire data. An earlier analysis of approximately 580 of the donors used high-throughput TCR beta sequencing to judge whether each TCR beta V gene segment behaved as functional or pseudogenic. An early release covering roughly 640 HLA-typed donors comprised about 300 gigabases of sequencing data and around 80 million unique TCR sequences. In a later analysis, previously published TCR beta repertoires from several hundred donors were re-analyzed and high-resolution HLA genotyping was added so that TCR occurrence patterns could be studied. Roughly five DR-DQ haplotypes were handled as single units for association and clustering, since linkage in the cohort was strong. In addition to the first cohort of 666 subjects, a separate validation cohort of approximately 110 different subjects was used. Rather than using new phenotypic data, the later analysis identified candidate immune exposures from TCR beta sequences and from how often those sequences occurred across donors. The study was designed to test whether signatures of past pathogen exposure could be identified by cataloging public T cell receptors. Among under 450 genotyped donors of the cohort, an average of around 240,000 unique TCR beta nucleotide sequences were sequenced per donor, roughly 20% of them non-productive. Every repertoire in the discovery cohort had been generated on one and the same sequencing platform. In a later genetic analysis, genome-wide SNP genotypes for about 55% of the roughly 670 donors were used, and that subset was treated as a discovery cohort. The number of donors typed differed by locus, with about 629-630 for A, B, C, DRB1 and DQB1, 522 for DQA1, 600 to 610 for DPA1, and some 470 for DPB1. Both class I and class II loci were covered by HLA typing, at four-digit resolution.

The germline V gene supplies CDR1 KGHSH and CDR2 LQKENI. Trimming leaves V shorter by 0 bases and J shorter by 2 bases, with the junction holding 6 bases beyond the gene matches. From cysteine to phenylalanine, the CDR3 is 16 amino acids long. Only the CDR3 part of the read is kept: 48 bases, read in frame from the first base. The full study reports these points: In the study, approximately 160 TCR beta chains were listed as associated with cytomegalovirus. Because HLA typing was unavailable for some donors at each locus, only the typed subset was used in association tests. Assigning TCR associations to individual alleles was difficult when HLA alleles, especially DR and DQ, strongly co-occurred. According to a later analysis, TCR association rates differed among HLA loci, with DRB1 alleles showing the most associated TCRs and HLA-C alleles showing the fewest. Because counts were too low, seventeen rarely observed V segments, including chromosome 9 orphons, were left out of the earlier analysis of about 500 of the donors. Immune exposure information for the cohort was limited to CMV serostatus. Some IMGT-functional V segments, including TRBV6-2 and TRBV6-3, could not be told apart with the 87-base-pair reads, so those segments were excluded. Roughly uniform sequencing depth across donors was assumed in presence/absence analyses, although this assumption may not hold. The classifier was reported to diagnose cytomegalovirus status with high specificity and sensitivity in both the original cohort and the validation cohort. Several of the top co-occurrence clusters appeared to be linked to parvovirus B19, influenza, CMV and Epstein-Barr virus, according to a later analysis. According to a later genetic analysis, donors in an Asian-associated ancestry cluster had fewer N-insertions in productive TCRs than the approximately 670-donor mean. A few of the identified cytomegalovirus-associated TCR beta chains were confirmed in vitro to be specific for cytomegalovirus antigens. Linkage disequilibrium might explain the correlated functional status among segregating V segments, but an unknown experimental factor could not be ruled out. Only TCR beta chains were sequenced in this cohort, and the absence of alpha or paired-chain data limited detectable features. In a later genetic analysis, a missense DCLRE1C variant was associated with V-gene and J-gene trimming of TCR beta chains, and the association was replicated in an independent cohort. The authors suggested that the approach could potentially be extended to other disease states and immunological phenotypes. A further reported finding was that TCR beta sequences accurately predicted the HLA-A and HLA-B alleles for most subjects in the first cohort. Across donors, most TCR sequences were observed very rarely, whereas some public TCRs were present in many individuals. According to a later analysis, most CMV-associated TCR beta chains appeared to be HLA-restricted, and the HLA associations seemed to be driven largely by CMV exposure. A cluster of highly shared sequence variants was judged likely to represent a technical artifact of the sequencing pipeline. Broadly in line with IMGT annotations, most TCR beta V segments showed up in productive rearrangements about 87% or about 30% of the time in an earlier analysis of under 700 of the donors. A later analysis found that HLA-associated TCR beta chains were more clonally expanded and had lower generation probabilities than equally common non-associated chains. In a later analysis, 16,951 TCR beta sequences were associated with specific HLA alleles at a false discovery rate of 0.05.

In total, roughly 670 healthy bone marrow donors made up the cohort. At the time of sampling, every cohort member was nominally healthy, though immune exposures that went unrecorded were likely present. The donor was CMV seronegative and belonged to the group of over 350 seronegative cohort members. A peripheral blood sample was collected from each donor, and TCR beta sequencing was performed on peripheral blood mononuclear cells. The Qiagen DNeasy Blood Extraction Kit was used to extract genomic DNA from the blood cell samples. Libraries were built with the immunoSEQ multiplex PCR assay. For the multiplex PCR, a mixture combining 60 forward primers for TCR Vbeta segments and 13 reverse primers for TCR Jbeta segments was used. The CDR3 region of rearranged TCR beta genes was amplified from genomic DNA with a multiplex PCR assay. The Illumina HiSeq System was used to sequence the amplified TCR beta libraries as 87-base-pair reads. In the original analysis: A later analysis counted some 74 million unique TCR beta chains across the 666 repertoires, and some 11 million of these chains were shared by at least two donors. To remove PCR and sequencing errors, raw reads were error-corrected and collapsed into unique sequences using a nearest-neighbor algorithm that merged closely related sequences. V, D and J gene segments were assigned by aligning CDR3 sequences to IMGT reference sequences. For a sequence to be retained, a match of at least six nucleotides was required to both a V gene segment and a J gene segment. A rearrangement counted as productive if the CDR3 had no stop codons and remained in frame with V and J, and every other rearrangement counted as non-productive. CDR3 was defined according to IMGT convention as the region running from the second conserved V-encoded cysteine to the conserved J-encoded phenylalanine. The earlier analysis of around 640 of the donors excluded sequences that lacked an unambiguous match to a single V gene segment. An earlier analysis of 500 to 600 of the donors classified V segments as functional when productive rearrangements were above 56.7% and as segregating when the standard deviation between donors was above 5%. To diagnose cytomegalovirus status from the catalog of TCR beta chain sequences, a statistical classification framework was built. A later analysis assigned V and J genes by comparing TCR nucleotide sequences with IMGT/GENE-DB human TR gene sequences. In a later analysis, CDR3 sequences and most-parsimonious VDJ recombination scenarios were assigned using the TCRdist pipeline. A later analysis defined each TCR beta chain by its CDR3 amino acid sequence plus V-gene family, and excluded reads lacking a unique V-gene family. A later analysis removed several hundred highly shared, low-generation-probability nucleotide sequences to deal with suspected cross-contamination and a sequencing artifact. In a later analysis, a clonal expansion index was calculated for each public chain from normalized within-repertoire ranks of inferred template counts. Generation probabilities in a later analysis came from a VDJ recombination model fitted to out-of-frame rearrangements, and those results were checked against IGoR. A later analysis scored TCR-TCR, TCR-HLA and TCR-CMV co-occurrence with hypergeometric tests, applying a repertoire-size bias correction to TCR pairs. To estimate false discovery rates, a later analysis permuted the HLA or CMV assignments 20 times. In a later analysis, co-occurring TCRs were grouped using DBSCAN, and TCRdist sequence similarity was added for clustering within HLA-allele-positive subsets. Co-occurrence clustering excluded repertoires with fewer than 30,000 or more than 120,000 public chains, plus five with anomalous nucleotide sharing. TCRdb took over this immuneACCESS table, retaining in-frame rearrangements with V and J assigned. Such tables are incomplete; in checked studies, under half of the missing clones stem from an unresolved V gene, and the remainder is unexplained. V and J calls and clone size are those listed in that table; D and trimming were worked out from the DNA. The table for this sample lists about 160,000 clones; roughly 85% of them were counted only once. Under 2.5% of the sample is held by the ten biggest clonotypes.

The sequenced sample was PBMCs. This chain joins TRBV18 to TRBJ2-7; a stretch of 8 junction bases matches TRBD1. The TCR was taken from a man aged 35 to 55 in good health and CMV-seronegative. The CDR3 sequence is CASSPPRTGPTYEQYF. The sequence in DNA is TGTGCCAGCTCACCACCCAGGACAGGGCCCACCTACGAGCAGTACTTC. The full variable domain, with segments outside the CDR3 supplied by the reference TRBV18 and TRBJ2-7 proteins, appears as NAGVMQNPRHLVRRRGQEARLRCSPMKGHSHVYWYRQLPEEGLKFMVYLQKENIIDESGMPKERFSAEFPKEGPSILRIQQVVRGDSAAYFCASSPPRTGPTYEQYFGPGTRLTVT.